This T cell receptor (beta chain) is from a study of cytomegalovirus exposure and HLA in healthy donors. CDR1 and CDR2 (germline): MDHEN, SYDVKM. J gave up 0 bases and V 6 bases, and 14 bases lay outside the gene matches. The CDR3 runs to 18 residues. Both 60 Vbeta primers and 13 Jbeta primers went into the PCR. In the original processing: Counted up in a later analysis, unique TCR beta chains came to 65 million to 100 million, with some 9.9 million shared. Produced via immunoSEQ multiplex PCR; TCRdb's table is partial and in-frame only. V and J calls and clone size are those listed in that table; D and trimming were worked out from the DNA. Found here are around 150,000 clones, 80% to 85% of them singletons; the top ten hold approximately 3%. The study's findings and limits: In a later analysis, HLA-C alleles had the fewest associated TCRs, DRB1 alleles the most.

A remark on this clone: Its antigen remains unidentified.

The sample comprised PBMCs. This sequence was found in a male donor in good health and CMV-seronegative. The gene calls are TRBV28 and TRBJ1-5; 7 bases are shared with TRBD1. CDR3 amino acids: CASSRFGDRRYSNQPQHF. The CDR3 DNA sequence: TGTGCCAGCAGCCGCTTCGGGGACAGACGCTATAGCAATCAGCCCCAGCATTTT.